The 21 T cell receptor beta chains given below trace back to one sample, sequenced in a study of breast tumors, draining lymph nodes, adjacent tissues. Samples came from axillary lymph nodes draining the breast cancer. Using its own MiXCR run on the multiplex PCR reads, TCRdb lists one record per CDR3 protein. The table has about 270,000 distinct CDR3 sequences, more than 30% seen once; the top ten hold over 0.95%. The specimen sequenced was axillary lymph node tissue. The receptors derive from a female donor with breast cancer. Some clones in this sample may be carry-over from other donors' samples.

The sample holds many counts of this clonotype. V is TRBV7-9 and J is TRBJ1-2; possible D gene TRBD1, 6 bases. V gave up 4 bases and J gave up 4 bases, with 16 bases separating them. In germline, CDR1 is SEHNR, CDR2 FQNEAQ (reference sequence). The CDR3 is 15 amino acids. CDR3 in DNA: TGTGCCAGCAGCTATAGGGGGGGGATAGCCTATGGCTACACCTTC. It encodes CASSYRGGIAYGYTF.

The rearrangement uses TRBV29-1 and TRBJ2-1; D is possibly TRBD1 (5 bases). Germline V CDR1 and CDR2: SQVTM, ANQGSEA. Trimming took off 3 bases at V and 3 bases at J, with 6 bases between the two ends. This CDR3 comprises 12 residues. CDR3: CSVEGHYNEQFF. DNA for the CDR3: TGCAGCGTTGAGGGGCACTACAATGAGCAGTTCTTC.

CDR3 protein: CASSEVLAGVVRGNEQYF. The CDR3 DNA reads as TGTGCCAGCAGTGAAGTATTAGCGGGAGTAGTTCGAGGGAACGAGCAGTACTTC. V and J are TRBV6-1 and TRBJ2-7; 9 bases fit TRBD2. The CDR3 loop spans 18 amino acids. V dropped 1 base and J dropped 5; count of bases not matched to a gene: 15. Per the germline V gene, CDR1 is MNHNS and CDR2 is SASEGT.

At least ten counts were recorded for this clonotype. The rearrangement links TRBV4-2 to TRBJ2-5, with 8 bases lining up with TRBD2. V lost 2 bases and J lost 0; bases outside the gene matches: 8. The germline V gene encodes CDR1 LGHNA and CDR2 YNFKEQ. This CDR3 is built from 17 residues. For the CDR3, the DNA is TGTGCCAGCAGCCAAAGTTTCGGGGGGGGGGACCAAGAGACCCAGTACTTC. It yields the protein CASSQSFGGGDQETQYF.

At least ten counts were recorded for this clonotype. This chain connects TRBV9 to TRBJ1-3; D gene unclear. The CDR3 sequence is 16 residues long. Germline CDR1 reads SGDLS; CDR2 reads YYNGEE. Trimming took off 0 bases at V and 4 bases at J, with 14 bases between the two ends. This CDR3 reads CASSVAPSSFGNTIYF. CDR3 in DNA: TGTGCCAGCAGCGTAGCTCCGAGTTCGTTCGGAAACACCATATATTTT.

This clonotype was seen many times. V and J are TRBV20-1 and TRBJ2-2, with 8 bases lining up with TRBD2. The V gene's germline CDR1 is DFQATT and CDR2 SNEGSKA (reference sequence). CDR3 length equals 16 residues. The junction had 6 bases not matched to a gene; V was cut back by 3 bases and J by 0 bases. CDR3: CSARFAGGANTGELFF. In nucleotides, the CDR3 is TGCAGTGCTAGGTTTGCGGGGGGCGCGAACACCGGGGAGCTGTTTTTT.

The J gene is TRBJ2-4, the V gene TRBV11-2; 9 bases line up with TRBD1. Germline V gene lookup returns CDR1 SGHAT and CDR2 FQNNGV. Losses at the gene ends were 5 bases for V and 5 bases for J; bases not matched to a gene: 4. The CDR3 extends over 14 amino acids. CDR3 in DNA: TGTGCCAGCAGCCGCACAGGGGGCCAAAACATTCAGTACTTC. It yields the protein CASSRTGGQNIQYF.

V and J are TRBV7-2 and TRBJ1-1; tentative D call: TRBD1 (5 bases). This CDR3 spans 15 amino acids. In germline, CDR1 is SGHTA, CDR2 FQGNSA. V was pared by 1 base and J by 4 bases, with 13 bases between. The CDR3 bases are TGTGCCAGCAGCTTAGGGGCAGGGAGAGGCACTGAAGCTTTCTTT. It codes for CASSLGAGRGTEAFF. The complete variable domain, with remaining parts taken from reference TRBV7-2 and TRBJ1-1, reads GAGVSQSPSNKVTEKGKDVELRCDPISGHTALYWYRQSLGQGLEFLIYFQGNSAPDKSGLPSDRFSAERTGGSVSTLTIQRTQQEDSAVYLCASSLGAGRGTEAFFGQGTRLTVV.

The rearrangement joins TRBV10-3 to TRBJ1-3; D might be TRBD1 (6 bases). The V gene lost 4 bases and the J gene lost 8 bases, with 18 bases spanning the gap. The CDR3 is 15 residues long. Germline V gene lookup returns CDR1 ENHRY and CDR2 SYGVKD. The CDR3 coding sequence is TGTGCCATCAGTGGGACAGCTAACTATGGCTACACCATATATTTT. This codes for CAISGTANYGYTIYF.

This clonotype has ten or more counts. The genes are TRBV7-2 and TRBJ2-3; 9 positions agree with TRBD1. The CDR3 is made up of 18 amino acids. Per the germline V gene, CDR1 is SGHTA and CDR2 is FQGNSA. The J segment lost 4 bases and the V segment lost 5 bases, leaving 16 bases of the junction unmatched. For the CDR3, the DNA is TGTGCCAGCAGCATAAGCCCCACGGGACAGGGAGCGGCAGATACGCAGTATTTT. Its translation: CASSISPTGQGAADTQYF.

This clonotype came up a few times. The chain joins TRBV28 to TRBJ2-7, with 10 bases fitting TRBD2. V shed 3 bases, J shed 3 bases, and the junction held 5 bases outside the gene matches. Per the germline V gene, CDR1 is MDHEN and CDR2 is SYDVKM. The CDR3 spans 15 residues. The CDR3 here is CASSFRLAGVYEQYF. CDR3 DNA sequence: TGTGCCAGCAGTTTTCGGCTAGCGGGAGTCTACGAGCAGTACTTC. The complete variable domain, with remaining parts taken from reference TRBV28 and TRBJ2-7, reads DVKVTQSSRYLVKRTGEKVFLECVQDMDHENMFWYRQDPGLGLRLIYFSYDVKMKEKGDIPEGYSVSREKKERFSLILESASTNQTSMYLCASSFRLAGVYEQYFGPGTRLTVT.

V and J are TRBV2 and TRBJ1-4; unclear D gene. The CDR3 length is 14 residues. The germline CDR1 and CDR2 sequences are SNHLY and FYNNEI. Trimming removed 7 bases from V and 7 bases from J, with 16 bases in between. The CDR3 bases are TGTGCCAGCACTCCGATAGGGCTTGCTGAAAAACTGTTTTTT. This gives the protein CASTPIGLAEKLFF. Combining the CDR3 with reference TRBV2 and TRBJ1-4 gives the whole variable domain EPEVTQTPSHQVTQMGQEVILRCVPISNHLYFYWYRQILGQKVEFLVSFYNNEISEKSEIFDDQFSVERPDGSNFTLKIRSTKLEDSAMYFCASTPIGLAEKLFFGSGTQLSVL.

The chain has TRBV9 and TRBJ1-1; D might be TRBD1 (5 bases). V lost 0 bases and J lost 8, with 8 bases in between. Per germline, CDR1 SGDLS and CDR2 YYNGEE. The CDR3 extends over 12 amino acids. As DNA, the CDR3 is TGTGCCAGCAGCGTAGGGGGCAGAGAAGCTTTCTTT. It codes for CASSVGGREAFF. Filled out from reference TRBV9 and TRBJ1-1, the complete variable domain reads DSGVTQTPKHLITATGQRVTLRCSPRSGDLSVYWYQQSLDQGLQFLIQYYNGEERAKGNILERFSAQQFPDLHSELNLSSLELGDSALYFCASSVGGREAFFGQGTRLTVV.

Details on this clonotype: With a much larger clone just one base away, this may be a read error. The V and J genes are TRBV3-1 and TRBJ2-2; D is possibly TRBD1 (6 bases). Trimming left V 6 bases short and J 0 bases short, with 11 bases between. The CDR3 is 15 residues long. Germline CDR1 is LGHDT and CDR2 is YNNKEL (reference sequence). The CDR3 loop reads CASRSGDTNTGELFF. CDR3 nucleotides: TGTGCCAGCAGGTCCGGGGACACGAACACCGGGGAGCTGTTTTTT.

Regarding this clonotype: Because it lacks the conserved phenylalanine or tryptophan at the end, this CDR3 is likely a read error. Because the CDR3's place on the DNA is in doubt, the DNA is left out and the CDR3 is given as listed by TCRdb. The gene calls are TRBV24-1 and TRBJ2-2; TRBD1, the table's D call, was not compared with the DNA. The germline V gene encodes CDR1 KGHDR and CDR2 SFDVKD. The CDR3 extends over 15 residues, inclusive of both ends. The CDR3 reads CATVRHPGGDGELLL.

This clonotype was found a few times. Since a much larger clone is just one base distant, this may be a read error. The V and J genes are TRBV20-1 and TRBJ2-1; 10 nucleotides line up with TRBD2. Per germline, CDR1 DFQATT and CDR2 SNEGSKA (reference sequence). V was pared by 5 bases and J by 9 bases, with 10 bases of the junction left unmatched. The CDR3 consists of 14 residues. The chain's CDR3 is CSAAGTSVLTEQFF. CDR3 bases: TGCAGTGCTGCCGGGACTAGCGTACTCACTGAGCAGTTCTTC.

This clonotype was observed at least ten times. The chain uses TRBV7-8 and TRBJ2-1; D perhaps matches TRBD2 (5 bases). Germline V lookup: CDR1 SGHVS, CDR2 FQNEAQ. The CDR3 covers 16 residues. Trimming shortened V by 1 base and J by 2 bases, and 12 bases separated the two germline ends. CDR3 sequence: CASSLGGGLTYNEQFF. Here the CDR3 DNA reads TGTGCCAGCAGCTTAGGTGGTGGACTTACCTACAATGAGCAGTTCTTC. The full variable domain, completed using reference TRBV7-8 and TRBJ2-1, is GAGVSQSPRYKVAKRGQDVALRCDPISGHVSLFWYQQALGQGPEFLTYFQNEAQLDKSGLPSDRFFAERPEGSVSTLKIQRTQQEDSAVYLCASSLGGGLTYNEQFFGPGTRLTVL.

This clonotype was counted a few times. Given a much more abundant clone one base away, this may be a read error. The chain joins TRBV9 to TRBJ2-5; tentative D call: TRBD1 (6 bases). Germline-derived CDR1 and CDR2 are SGDLS and YYNGEE. This CDR3 has 15 residues. The CDR3 nucleotides read TGTGCCAGCAGCGTAGGAGGGGGTCAGCAAGAGACCCCGTACTTC. Protein product: CASSVGGGQQETPYF.

This clonotype showed up many times. CDR3 DNA: TGTGCCAGCAGCTTGCTAGCGGCGATCTCCTACGAGCAGTACTTC. Amino acid sequence: CASSLLAAISYEQYF. The chain carries TRBV5-6 and TRBJ2-7, with 7 nucleotides matching TRBD2. This CDR3 has 15 amino acids. With 1 base clipped from V and 0 bases from J, the junction kept 4 bases outside the gene matches. Germline CDR1 SGHDT, CDR2 YYEEEE.

This clonotype was seen repeatedly, ten times or more. This chain joins TRBV20-1 and TRBJ2-7; D unclear. Germline lookup yields CDR1 DFQATT and CDR2 SNEGSKA (reference sequence). With 3 bases removed from V and 5 bases from J, the gap between germline ends came to 14 bases. This CDR3 spans 13 amino acids. CDR3 sequence: CSASGPTVDEQYF. The CDR3, as DNA: TGCAGTGCTAGTGGCCCTACCGTCGACGAGCAGTACTTC.

This clonotype occurred a few times. A junction end diverges from the germline sequence, so it may reflect a read error. This chain connects TRBV3-1 to TRBJ2-7, with D possibly called TRBD1 or TRBD2 (5 bases each). CDR1 is LGHDT, CDR2 YNNKEL, per germline (reference sequence). The CDR3 spans 16 residues. The CDR3 spells CASNQGRGLILYEQYF. As DNA, the CDR3 is TGTGCCAGCAACCAAGGTCGGGGCCTGATACTCTACGAGCAGTACTTC.